This T cell receptor beta chain was recovered during a study of neurological immune-mediated disorders (dated by TCRdb to between 2019 and 2020). About the study as a whole: Among the 35 or so multiple sclerosis patients, relapsing-remitting MS was present in some 31 and secondary progressive MS was present in 3. The cohort included 68 subjects: about 14 with HAM/TSP, around 35 with multiple sclerosis, and around 20 healthy controls. Longitudinal samples, technical triplicates and paired sorted CD4+ and CD8+ T-cell subsets, alongside PBMC samples, were included among the 106 TCR-beta libraries. Peripheral blood TCR-beta repertoires from patients with HTLV-I-associated myelopathy (HAM/TSP), patients with multiple sclerosis, and healthy controls were compared in the study using UMI-based sequencing. Broad study findings and their caveats: TCR clonal expansion was greatest in HAM/TSP patients and smallest in MS patients, who ranked below even healthy controls. No association of the MS cluster with clinical or MRI features was observed, and the need for larger cohorts was stated by the authors. Across subjects, expanded clones never shared an identical CDR3 amino acid sequence, which suggests that the TCR-beta repertoires in every group were private. Phylogenetic analysis grouped repertoires from 18 of 34 MS patients into a cluster of related CDR3 sequences, suggesting a possible repertoire-level signature.

Deletion took 0 bases off V and 9 bases off J, with a span of 19 bases between the germline ends. The CDR3 runs 15 residues from the cysteine to the phenylalanine. The DNA shown is the 45-base CDR3, in frame from base 1. The germline V gene encodes CDR1 SGHRS and CDR2 YFSETQ. The sample holds many counts of this clonotype. Its binding antigen is unknown. No base-level quality is on record; no much larger clone is a single base apart. cDNA was synthesized by template-switch 5'RACE using a primer with a 10-nucleotide random unique molecular identifier that tagged each TCR transcript. Every sequencing run yielded over 190 million TCR-beta sequences covering 15-18 subjects. The RNeasy kit was used for extraction of total RNA. TCR-beta VDJ regions were amplified with primers for the TCR constant region and the 5'RACE anchor, using the KAPA Real-time Library Amplification kit. A first PCR added sample indexes and Illumina adaptors, and a second PCR then raised library yield. After Ampure bead purification, the TCR product of roughly 650 bp was size-selected on a 2% E-gel SizeSelection system. Library quality was checked on a Bioanalyzer, concentration was measured with Qubit, and libraries were quantified with the Kapa Library Quantification kit before pooling. An Illumina HiSeq 2500 sequenced the libraries paired-end 2 x 150 bp. To increase sequence diversity, about 25-31% phiX was spiked into each library pool. Concerning the study's data processing: The UMI-based MiGEC pipeline processed quality-filtered reads and removed over 80% of raw TCR sequences during error correction. VDJ genes were aligned to IMGT germline references, and clonotypes were defined by unique CDR3 amino acid sequence plus V-J genes. VDJtools evaluated clonal expansion, Shannon diversity and CDR3 relatedness (CalcPairwiseDistances, ClusterSamples); CLCbio workbench built phylogenetic trees. A clone was classed as expanded if it had 8 or more unique UMIs, a cutoff based on coefficient-of-variation modelling across technical triplicates. In TCRdb, the public reads were trimmed at Q25 with fastp and aligned with MiXCR, with productive beta chains retained. Each record represents a unique CDR3 protein, reported with the most common genes and DNA among its rows. TCRdb's processing, not the study's, gives the V and J calls here. A total of about 70,000 distinct CDR3 sequences appear in this sample, approximately 5.3% of them only once. About 5.3% of the sample goes to the ten largest clones.

Libraries from unsorted PBMCs were made from 2 million PBMCs kept in RNAlater at -80 degrees C until RNA extraction. Multiple sclerosis patients were enrolled in a US clinical protocol evaluating disease progression by magnetic resonance imaging. Peripheral blood was subjected to Ficoll-Hypaque density gradient centrifugation to isolate PBMCs, which were then cryopreserved in liquid nitrogen. This receptor was obtained from a human donor with multiple sclerosis. The donor label of this sample is uncertain. The sequenced sample consisted of PBMCs. This sequence uses TRBV5-1 and TRBJ2-7; perhaps TRBD1 is the D gene, with 6 bases matching. For the CDR3, the sequence is CASSLEGQGVSGQYF. The DNA reads as follows: TGCGCCAGCAGCTTGGAGGGACAAGGGGTTTCAGGGCAGTACTTC.